These T cell receptor beta chains were read from a single sample in a study of response to subunit inactivated influenza vaccine. TCRdb re-called the RT-PCR reads through MiXCR, storing one row per CDR3 protein. Of roughly 460,000 distinct CDR3 sequences in the sample, 11% were seen once. This sample comprised PBMCs from blood, obtained roughly 47 days after vaccination. These receptors were obtained from a man in his forties or fifties who received an inactivated influenza vaccine. The CDR3 runs from the conserved cysteine through the conserved F or W. A D gene is named only where the DNA matches it firmly. Clone size is stated in some rows and not others, as once, few, many or a class when expanded.

clone_size,d_call,j_call,v_call,cdr3_length,cdr3_nt,cdr3_aa
few,TRBD2,TRBJ2-1,TRBV5-5,16,TGTGCCAGCAGCTTACTAGCGGGGGGGATCTACAATGAGCAGTTCTTC,CASSLLAGGIYNEQFF
few,TRBD1,TRBJ1-2,TRBV24-1,16,TGTGCCACCAGTGATCCTGACAGGGGGCGAGGGGTTGGCTACACCTTC,CATSDPDRGRGVGYTF
.,.,TRBJ2-2,TRBV5-1,13,TGCGCCAGCAGCTTGGCCGGTATTTGGGAGCTGTTTTTT,CASSLAGIWELFF
.,TRBD2,TRBJ2-1,TRBV9,14,TGTGCCAGCAGCGTAGTAGCTAGCGGTAATGAGCAGTTCTTC,CASSVVASGNEQFF
.,TRBD2,TRBJ2-2,TRBV7-2,16,TGTGCCAGCAGCCCACCCGGGACTAGCTTGACCGGGGAGCTGTTTTTT,CASSPPGTSLTGELFF
many,.,TRBJ2-5,TRBV5-6,14,TGTGCCAGCAGCTTGATGCTAGGCCCAGAGACCCAGTACTTC,CASSLMLGPETQYF
.,TRBD1,TRBJ1-2,TRBV6-5,11,TGTGCCAGCGGACAGGGAGATGGCTACACCTTC,CASGQGDGYTF
.,TRBD2,TRBJ2-1,TRBV4-2,19,TGTGCCAGCAGCCAAGATCGGACGTTCGTAGCGGGGGAGGACAATGAGCAGTTCTTC,CASSQDRTFVAGEDNEQFF
.,TRBD1,TRBJ1-6,TRBV28,16,TGTGCCAGCAGTTCCGTCTCCGGGACAGAAAATTCACCCCTCCACTTT,CASSSVSGTENSPLHF
.,.,TRBJ2-5,TRBV18,15,TGTGCCAGCTCCCCGATTTCGGGGTACCAAGAGACCCAGTACTTC,CASSPISGYQETQYF
.,.,TRBJ2-1,TRBV11-3,14,TGTGCCAGCAGCCAAACACTACTTCCCAATGAGCAGTTCTTC,CASSQTLLPNEQFF
.,.,TRBJ2-7,TRBV28,14,TGTGCCAGCAGTCCCCCCCCGCCCAATTACGAGCAGTACTTC,CASSPPPPNYEQYF
many,TRBD2,TRBJ2-5,TRBV12-3/TRBV12-4,15,TGTGCCAGCAGTCGCCATGGGGCGGGGGGCCGGTACCAGTACTTC,CASSRHGAGGRYQYF
.,.,TRBJ2-6,TRBV5-4,17,TGTGCCAGCAGCTTGTTCCAGGGGGGATCTGGGGCCAACGTCCTGACTTTC,CASSLFQGGSGANVLTF
.,.,TRBJ2-7,TRBV5-1,12,TGCGCCAGCAAGGACCCCCGGGACGAGCAGTACTTC,CASKDPRDEQYF
.,.,TRBJ2-7,TRBV18,15,TGTGCCAGCTCACCACCGAGCCTAGCTTCCTACGAGCAGTACTTC,CASSPPSLASYEQYF
few,TRBD2,TRBJ2-4,TRBV9,18,TGTGCCAGCAGTGTAGGTAGCGGGAGGGCAGTAGCCAAAAACATTCAGTACTTC,CASSVGSGRAVAKNIQYF
many,TRBD1,TRBJ1-6,TRBV6-2/TRBV6-3,14,TGTGCCAGCAGCAGCGGGACAGGCAATTCACCCCTCCACTTT,CASSSGTGNSPLHF
few,.,TRBJ2-7,TRBV28,13,TGTGCCAGCCTAAACAGGGTCTCCTACGAGCAGTACTTC,CASLNRVSYEQYF
.,.,TRBJ2-3,TRBV20-1,14,TGCAGTGCTAAACTTGGGCAGGGGAATCAGGCGCAGTATTTT,CSAKLGQGNQAQYF
.,TRBD1,TRBJ2-7,TRBV7-8,14,TGTGCCAGCAGGGTCCGGGACAGGGGTTACGAGCAGTACTTC,CASRVRDRGYEQYF
.,.,TRBJ1-6,TRBV7-9,14,TGTGCCAGCAGCTTGAGTCAGGGGTTCTCACCCCTCCACTTT,CASSLSQGFSPLHF
.,.,TRBJ2-4,TRBV6-6,11,TGTGCCAGCGGTATCTCCCCACTACAGAACTTC,CASGISPLQNF
.,TRBD1,TRBJ2-3,TRBV7-2,12,TGTGCCAGCAGGGACAGGGCCCCCACGCAGTATTTT,CASRDRAPTQYF
.,.,TRBJ2-7,TRBV10-3,13,TGTGCCATCAGTGCGACAGCATCCTACGAGCAGTACTTC,CAISATASYEQYF
many,.,TRBJ1-1,TRBV7-2,14,TGTGCCAGCAGCACCGACAGGTGGAACACTGAAGCTTTCTTT,CASSTDRWNTEAFF
many,.,TRBJ2-3,TRBV5-1,14,TGCGCCAGCAGCTTGGCGGCCAGGACAGATACGCAGTATTTT,CASSLAARTDTQYF
.,.,TRBJ2-7,TRBV5-6,13,TGTGCCAGCAGCTCCTCGGCACCCTACGAGCAGTACTTC,CASSSSAPYEQYF
.,TRBD1,TRBJ2-2,TRBV4-3,17,TGCGCCAGCAGCCAAGCAAGAGCTGACAGGGGTGGCGGGGAGCTGTTTTTT,CASSQARADRGGGELFF
.,.,TRBJ2-1,TRBV12-3/TRBV12-4,14,TGTGCCAGCAGTTTCGCGGCGAGCTACAATGAGCAGTTCTTC,CASSFAASYNEQFF
many,.,TRBJ2-2,TRBV29-1,14,TGCAGCGTTCTCAGGGCACCAAACACCGGGGAGCTGTTTTTT,CSVLRAPNTGELFF
many,.,TRBJ2-2,TRBV5-1,16,TGCGCCAGCAGCTTGGTTGCTACAGGGAGGACCGGGGAGCTGTTTTTT,CASSLVATGRTGELFF
.,.,TRBJ2-4,TRBV20-1,18,TGCAGTGCTAGAGAGCCCAAACTAGCCCCGCTAGCCAAAAACATTCAGTACTTC,CSAREPKLAPLAKNIQYF
.,.,TRBJ2-1,TRBV11-2,16,TGTGCCAGCAGCTTAGTTCCCGGGGAATCCTACAATGAGCAGTTCTTC,CASSLVPGESYNEQFF
few,TRBD1,TRBJ2-7,TRBV9,14,TGTGCCAGCAGCGTACAGACAGGGAACGGCGAGCAGTACTTC,CASSVQTGNGEQYF
few,.,TRBJ2-5,TRBV5-1,15,TGCGCCAGCAGCTTGGATACAGGGTTGAAGGGGACCCAGTACTTC,CASSLDTGLKGTQYF
many,.,TRBJ1-4,TRBV5-1,16,TGCGCCAGCAGCTTGGCCGGGCCCGAGAATAATGAAAAACTGTTTTTT,CASSLAGPENNEKLFF
many,.,TRBJ1-6,TRBV6-2/TRBV6-3,16,TGTGCCAGCAGTTACCCAACGACCCATTTGGGTTCACCCCTCCACTTT,CASSYPTTHLGSPLHF
many,TRBD2,TRBJ2-7,TRBV7-2,17,TGTGCCAGCAGCCCAGCTAGCGGGAGGCCGAGCTCCTACGAGCAGTACTTC,CASSPASGRPSSYEQYF
.,.,TRBJ2-3,TRBV7-6,18,TGTGCCAGCAGCGGCAAGAGGGGGACCCTTCCCGGCACAGATACGCAGTATTTT,CASSGKRGTLPGTDTQYF
.,.,TRBJ2-7,TRBV4-1,13,TGCGCCAGCAGCCAAGTGGGGGTGGGTGAGCAGTACTTC,CASSQVGVGEQYF
few,.,TRBJ2-5,TRBV6-1,16,TGTGCCAGCAGCCCTCGTCCCGGGACGAGTTCGGAGACCCAGTACTTC,CASSPRPGTSSETQYF
few,TRBD2,TRBJ2-7,TRBV2,13,TGTGCCACAGGGACTAGCGGGAGGTATGAGCAGTACTTC,CATGTSGRYEQYF
.,.,TRBJ1-1,TRBV20-1,17,TGCAGTGCTAGAATTTTGTCTTATACCGCAGAACTCGCTGAAGCTTTCTTT,CSARILSYTAELAEAFF
few,TRBD2,TRBJ2-1,TRBV28,14,TGTGCCAGCGGGAAACTAGCGCTGTACAATGAGCAGTTCTTC,CASGKLALYNEQFF
few,TRBD1,TRBJ2-1,TRBV7-2,13,TGTGCCAGCGACAGGGGATCCTACAATGAGCAGTTCTTC,CASDRGSYNEQFF
few,TRBD1,TRBJ2-2,TRBV5-1,15,TGCGCCAGCAGCCAGAGACAGGGGAGGACCGGGGAGCTGTTTTTT,CASSQRQGRTGELFF